Below, one T cell receptor (beta chain) is given with its context. The antigen remains unidentified. The sample belongs to a study of T cells in narcolepsy. Study results and caveats: Healthy controls reportedly lacked the autoreactive clonotypes serially found in patients' blood.

The CDR3 consists of 13 residues. The germline V gene encodes CDR1 LNHDA and CDR2 SQIVND (reference sequence). The ends were cut back, 6 bases at V and 0 bases at J, with 8 bases in the middle. Assay: immunoSEQ multiplex PCR; the TCRdb copy retains only in-frame clones and omits some. Here the sample spans 25,000 to 35,000 clones, 80% to 85% being singletons. Material: memory (CD45RA-) CD4+ T cells from blood. This clonotype was sampled from a human donor in good health. The chain is built from TRBV19 and TRBJ1-1; tentative D call: TRBD1 (6 bases). In DNA form, the CDR3 reads TGTGCCAGTAGCCAGGGGTTGAACACTGAAGCTTTCTTT. Protein product: CASSQGLNTEAFF.